This T cell receptor (beta chain) stems from a study of T-cell memory formation after mild COVID-19. Each CDR3 protein is one row after TCRdb ran MiXCR on the 5' RACE reads. The sample has 55,000 to 65,000 distinct CDR3 sequences, around 9.5% seen once. The CDR3 runs 15 residues. Trimming stripped 2 bases from V and 4 bases from J, with 14 bases between. This sequence originates from a man aged 18 to 35 who had mild COVID-19 (a few samples of this study predate the infection). Cell type and time point are not known. The rearrangement links TRBV12-3 or TRBV12-4 to TRBJ1-2; D might be TRBD1 (6 bases). Source material: PBMCs or a T cell subset sorted from them (not recorded which). The CDR3 is CASSLLGGQGYGYTF. CDR3 sequence (DNA): TGTGCCAGCAGTTTATTGGGGGGGCAGGGCTATGGCTACACCTTC.